A selection of T cell receptor beta chains follows, all from one sample in a study of tumor-infiltrating lymphocytes in primary liver carcinoma. From the multiplex PCR reads, TCRdb called clonotypes with MiXCR, one entry per CDR3 protein. The sample consists of roughly 32,000 distinct CDR3 sequences, just under 75% of them appearing once. Sample: liver tumor tissue from sampling region 4. All receptors derive from a middle-aged man with primary liver carcinoma and hepatitis B virus infection. Both conserved end residues are part of each CDR3. D genes are given only for firm matches. Clone size is shown for a subset of rows, as once, few, many or a class of expanded clone.

>.|.|TRBJ2-6|TRBV28
CASSSALALSGANAMTF
TGTGCCAGCAGTTCCGCTCTAGCTCTCTCTGGGGCCAACGCCATGACATTC
>.|.|TRBJ2-7|TRBV11-1
CPSCLTGSGEYEQYF
TGTCCCAGCTGCTTAACGGGATCTGGAGAATACGAGCAGTACTTC
>.|.|TRBJ2-2|TRBV5-6
CASSLAPRITGELFF
TGTGCCAGCAGCTTGGCACCCAGAATCACAGGGGAGCTGTTTTTT
>.|many|TRBJ2-7|TRBV5-1
CASSLAGVSEQYF
TGCGCCAGCAGCTTGGCAGGGGTGAGCGAGCAGTACTTC
>TRBD2|.|TRBJ2-7|TRBV6-2/TRBV6-3
CATSYDGRTSGIYEQYF
TGTGCTACCAGTTACGATGGGAGGACCAGCGGGATCTACGAGCAGTACTTC
>.|few|TRBJ1-5|TRBV30
CAWALTGGHNQPQHF
TGTGCCTGGGCCCTCACGGGGGGCCACAATCAGCCCCAGCATTTT
>.|.|TRBJ2-7|TRBV6-1
CASTNSVSLTYEQYF
TGTGCCAGCACGAATAGCGTGAGTCTTACCTACGAGCAGTACTTC
>.|.|TRBJ2-1|TRBV11-3
CASSLGASDNQQFF
TGTGCCAGCAGCTTAGGGGCCAGCGACAATCAGCAGTTCTTC
>.|many|TRBJ2-2|TRBV28
CASTIGDPSTGKLFF
TGTGCCAGCACCATTGGGGACCCTAGCACCGGGAAGCTGTTTTTT
>.|.|TRBJ2-7|TRBV30
CAWIFWGVGEQYF
TGTGCCTGGATTTTCTGGGGGGTTGGAGAGCAGTACTTC
>.|.|TRBJ2-5|TRBV28
CANSSSTKVRETQYF
TGTGCCAACAGTTCGAGCACAAAAGTAAGAGAGACCCAGTACTTC